The 22 T cell receptor beta chains below all came from one sample that was sequenced in a study of cytomegalovirus exposure and HLA in healthy donors. 60 Vbeta and 13 Jbeta primers were used in PCR. The data were produced by immunoSEQ multiplex PCR, yet TCRdb's version contains in-frame clones alone and is incomplete. The sample holds around 99,000 clones, around four fifths seen once. Sequencing was performed on PBMCs. All receptors derive from a man aged 50 to 60 in good health and CMV-seropositive.

This chain connects TRBV7-7 to TRBJ2-1; 7 bases match TRBD1. CDR1 is SSHAT, CDR2 FNYEAQ, per germline (reference sequence). The V segment lost 3 bases and the J segment 13 bases; nucleotides outside the gene matches: 9. This CDR3 has 13 residues. The CDR3 region has the DNA TGTGCCAGCAGCTTTCGAACAGGGGACGTACAGTTCTTC. Amino acid sequence: CASSFRTGDVQFF.

The CDR3 region has the DNA TGTGCCAGCAGCTTCAGGTTACAAGAGACCCAGTACTTC. This encodes CASSFRLQETQYF. The rearrangement joins TRBV5-5 to TRBJ2-5; D uncertain. Germline CDR1 SGHKS, CDR2 YYEKEE (reference sequence). V dropped 2 bases and J dropped 2 bases, with 7 bases sitting between them. There are 13 residues in the CDR3. Variable domain in full (rest from reference TRBV5-5 and TRBJ2-5): DAGVTQSPTHLIKTRGQQVTLRCSPISGHKSVSWYQQVLGQGPQFIFQYYEKEERGRGNFPDRFSARQFPNYSSELNVNALLLGDSALYLCASSFRLQETQYFGPGTRLLVL.

V and J are TRBV2 and TRBJ2-6, with a weak D call TRBD2 (6 bases). The CDR3 length is 14 residues. The germline CDR1 and CDR2 sequences are SNHLY and FYNNEI. Trimming cost V 8 bases and J 2 bases, with 10 bases left between them. CDR3 in amino acids: CASAGGAGANVLTF. DNA for the CDR3: TGTGCCAGCGCGGGCGGGGCTGGGGCCAACGTCCTGACTTTC.

Concerning this clone: This specimen includes other DNA sequences encoding the same CDR3. The gene calls are TRBV6-1 and TRBJ1-5, with D perhaps TRBD1 (5 bases). With 8 bases removed from V and 6 bases from J, the gap between germline ends came to 8 bases. This CDR3 is 11 amino acids long. CDR1 MNHNS and CDR2 SASEGT come from the germline V gene. CDR3 sequence (DNA): TGTGCCAGCGGGGGGGGTCAGCCCCAGCATTTT. Residues: CASGGGQPQHF.

The chain couples TRBV7-9 to TRBJ1-1; 10 bases are a match to TRBD1. Losses at the gene ends were 5 bases for V and 5 bases for J; bases not matched to a gene: 17. CDR3 length: 18 residues. Germline V gene sequence: CDR1 SEHNR, CDR2 FQNEAQ (reference sequence). Here the CDR3 reads CASSRLGDRGNLKTEAFF. In nucleotides, the CDR3 is TGTGCCAGCAGCCGATTAGGGGACAGGGGAAATTTAAAGACTGAAGCTTTCTTT.

The chain uses TRBV27 and TRBJ2-5; D not certain. The V gene's germline CDR1 is MNHEY and CDR2 SMNVEV (reference sequence). This CDR3 region has 11 residues. The ends were cut back, 6 bases at V and 4 bases at J, with 6 bases in the middle. The CDR3 spells CASRPRETQYF. In nucleotides, the CDR3 is TGTGCCAGCAGACCGAGAGAGACCCAGTACTTC.

The chain couples TRBV14 to TRBJ1-2; D unclear. There are 13 residues in the CDR3. Germline lookup yields CDR1 SGHDN and CDR2 FVKESK. V lost 1 base, J lost 0 bases, and 3 bases lay in between. The CDR3 coding sequence is TGTGCCAGCAGCCAAGTCTCTAACTATGGCTACACCTTC. It translates to CASSQVSNYGYTF.

The chain combines TRBV9 with TRBJ1-1, with 7 nucleotides matching TRBD1. With 0 bases clipped from V and 4 bases from J, the junction kept 6 bases outside the gene matches. The CDR3 runs to 15 residues. CDR1 and CDR2 (germline): SGDLS, YYNGEE. The CDR3 DNA follows: TGTGCCAGCAGCGTAGCTCCAGGGGGTGTCACTGAAGCTTTCTTT. It encodes CASSVAPGGVTEAFF.

This clone was detected only a few times. V gene TRBV7-2 combines with J gene TRBJ2-7, with 8 bases identical to TRBD2. Germline V CDR1 and CDR2: SGHTA, FQGNSA. The CDR3 sequence is 15 residues long. V lost 3 bases to trimming and J lost 6 bases; unmatched junction nucleotides: 10. CDR3 region: CASSFNSGGPREQYF. The CDR3 nucleotides read TGTGCCAGCAGCTTCAATTCGGGGGGGCCCCGCGAGCAGTACTTC.

The chain uses TRBV19 and TRBJ1-5; 8 bases match TRBD1. The V segment lost 6 bases and the J segment 5 bases; nucleotides outside the gene matches: 3. Germline V gene data show CDR1 as LNHDA and CDR2 as SQIVND (reference sequence). The CDR3 spans 13 residues. Here the CDR3 reads CASSADRDQPQHF. The CDR3 coding sequence is TGTGCCAGTAGCGCGGACAGGGATCAGCCCCAGCATTTT.

This chain joins TRBV9 and TRBJ1-2, with D hard to call. Trimming shortened V by 0 bases and J by 4 bases, and 19 bases separated the two germline ends. Germline lookup yields CDR1 SGDLS and CDR2 YYNGEE. The CDR3 extends over 17 amino acids. CDR3 sequence: CASSVGDPSGAVYGYTF. The CDR3 DNA reads as TGTGCCAGCAGCGTAGGCGACCCCTCCGGAGCGGTCTATGGCTACACCTTC.

The sample holds one count of this clone. The chain has TRBV5-1 and TRBJ1-3; 7 nucleotides align to TRBD1. This CDR3 is 12 amino acids long. Germline loops: CDR1 SGHRS, CDR2 YFSETQ. J was trimmed by 8 bases and V by 4 bases; bases with no gene match: 3. The CDR3 region has the DNA TGCGCCAGCAGCCTCAGGGGGGACACCATATATTTT. Translating gives CASSLRGDTIYF.

This chain joins TRBV6-6 and TRBJ1-5; weak D call: TRBD1 (5 bases). CDR3 size: 12 residues. Trimming pared 8 bases from V and 2 bases from J, leaving 7 bases between. The germline V gene encodes CDR1 MNHNY and CDR2 SVGAGI (reference sequence). The CDR3 coding sequence is TGTGCCAGCGCGGGGGGCAATCAGCCCCAGCATTTT. It yields the protein CASAGGNQPQHF.

V gene TRBV28 combines with J gene TRBJ1-1, with 7 bases matching TRBD1. The CDR3 contains 11 residues. V lost 7 bases, J lost 10 bases, and 6 bases stayed unmatched. Germline V gene sequence: CDR1 MDHEN, CDR2 SYDVKM. This chain's CDR3 is CASIQGLGAFF. In DNA, the CDR3 is TGTGCCAGCATACAGGGGCTCGGAGCTTTCTTT.

This clone appeared a few times. The chain employs TRBV18 and TRBJ2-7; D uncertain. V was trimmed by 2 bases and J by 0 bases, leaving 11 bases between them. The CDR3 runs to 15 residues. The germline gives CDR1 KGHSH, CDR2 LQKENI. The DNA for the CDR3 is TGTGCCAGCTCACCAGGGCAGACGACCTCCTACGAGCAGTACTTC. Amino acid sequence: CASSPGQTTSYEQYF.

The chain employs TRBV27 and TRBJ1-2; 7 positions agree with TRBD1. V shed 8 bases, J shed 0 bases, and the junction held 6 bases outside the gene matches. In germline, CDR1 is MNHEY, CDR2 SMNVEV (reference sequence). The CDR3 sequence is 14 residues long. Here the CDR3 DNA reads TGTGCCAGCCGCACCGGGACAGCTAACTATGGCTACACCTTC. Translated, it gives CASRTGTANYGYTF.

This chain joins TRBV5-1 and TRBJ1-2; D is undetermined. The V end lost 0 bases, the J end lost 3 bases, and 6 bases lay between the germline ends. The CDR3 totals 13 residues. Germline CDR1 SGHRS, CDR2 YFSETQ. CDR3 sequence reads: CASSLGADYGYTF. CDR3 sequence (DNA): TGCGCCAGCAGCTTGGGTGCAGACTATGGCTACACCTTC.

The V and J genes are TRBV7-8 and TRBJ1-5; TRBD1 matches 7 bases. V shed 5 bases and J 0 bases; nucleotides not matched to a gene: 4. Per germline, CDR1 SGHVS and CDR2 FQNEAQ. The CDR3 length is 15 residues. Written as DNA, the CDR3 is TGTGCCAGCAGCGGAGGGGGCTATAGCAATCAGCCCCAGCATTTT. Protein sequence: CASSGGGYSNQPQHF.

The CDR3 here is CASSQQGGGTEAFF. CDR3 sequence (DNA): TGCGCCAGCAGCCAACAGGGTGGGGGCACTGAAGCTTTCTTT. V usage is TRBV5-1 and J usage is TRBJ1-1; a weak D match, TRBD1 (6 bases). The CDR3 runs to 14 residues. Germline V gene sequence: CDR1 SGHRS, CDR2 YFSETQ. The V gene lost 4 bases and the J gene lost 4 bases, with 14 bases spanning the gap. The whole variable domain, filled in from reference TRBV5-1 and TRBJ1-1, reads KAGVTQTPRYLIKTRGQQVTLSCSPISGHRSVSWYQQTPGQGLQFLFEYFSETQRNKGNFPGRFSGRQFSNSRSEMNVSTLELGDSALYLCASSQQGGGTEAFFGQGTRLTVV.

The chain employs TRBV5-8 and TRBJ2-7, with D possibly being TRBD1 (5 bases). The CDR3 consists of 13 residues. V lost 0 bases and J lost 3, with 7 bases in between. From germline, CDR1 is SGHTS and CDR2 YDEGEE. The CDR3 here is CASSLAQVYEQYF. The CDR3 DNA follows: TGTGCCAGCAGCTTGGCACAGGTCTACGAGCAGTACTTC. The full variable domain, with the rest looked up from reference TRBV5-8 and TRBJ2-7, is EAGVTQSPTHLIKTRGQQATLRCSPISGHTSVYWYQQALGLGLQFLLWYDEGEERNRGNFPPRFSGRQFPNYSSELNVNALELEDSALYLCASSLAQVYEQYFGPGTRLTVT.

The chain has TRBV5-8 and TRBJ2-3; 14 nucleotides match TRBD2. The CDR3 extends over 16 amino acids. V dropped 0 bases and J dropped 7; count of bases not matched to a gene: 4. The germline V gene has CDR1 SGHTS and CDR2 YDEGEE. The CDR3 sequence is CASSLGLAGGRYTQYF. DNA of the CDR3: TGTGCCAGCAGCTTGGGACTAGCGGGGGGGCGTTATACGCAGTATTTT.

This chain connects TRBV6-5 to TRBJ2-7; 11 bases agree with TRBD1. Per germline, CDR1 MNHEY and CDR2 SVGAGI. The CDR3 length is 15 residues. V lost 4 bases to trimming and J lost 4 bases; unmatched junction nucleotides: 6. The CDR3 sequence is CASSSRTGGSYEQYF. As DNA, the CDR3 is TGTGCCAGCAGTTCCAGGACAGGGGGCTCATACGAGCAGTACTTC.